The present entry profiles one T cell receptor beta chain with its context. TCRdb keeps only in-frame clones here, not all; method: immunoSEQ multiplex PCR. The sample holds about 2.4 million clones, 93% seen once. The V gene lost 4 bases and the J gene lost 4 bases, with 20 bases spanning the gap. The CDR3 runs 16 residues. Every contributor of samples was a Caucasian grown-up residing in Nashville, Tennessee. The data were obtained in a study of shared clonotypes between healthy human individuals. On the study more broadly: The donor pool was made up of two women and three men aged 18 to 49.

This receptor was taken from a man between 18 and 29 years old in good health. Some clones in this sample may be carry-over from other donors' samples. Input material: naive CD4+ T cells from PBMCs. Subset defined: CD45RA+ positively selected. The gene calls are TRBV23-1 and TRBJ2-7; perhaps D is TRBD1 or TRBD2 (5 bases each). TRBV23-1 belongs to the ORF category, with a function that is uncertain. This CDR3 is CASSPPGPPWPYEQYF. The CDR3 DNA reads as TGCGCCAGCAGTCCCCCGGGACCGCCGTGGCCTTACGAGCAGTACTTC.